This T cell receptor beta chain was documented in a study of T cell clones after liver transplantation. Study as a whole: Post-transplant blood was tracked for graft-donor-reactive T cell clones identified in a pre-transplant mixed lymphocyte reaction.

This CDR3 contains 13 residues. Germline-derived CDR1 and CDR2 are SNHLY and FYNNEI. V lost 8 bases and J lost 3, with 10 bases in between. Data came from immunoSEQ multiplex PCR; TCRdb stores just in-frame clones and leaves some out. The sample contains about 120,000 clones, 90% of which appear only once. The clonotype originates from a human patient who received a liver transplant. Some T cells may be transferred from the graft donor. The chain joins TRBV2 to TRBJ2-2; D perhaps matches TRBD2 (5 bases). Specimen: CD4+ T cells from blood, collected 12 months after liver transplant. Here the CDR3 reads CASRWRDTGELFF. The CDR3 DNA reads as TGTGCCAGCCGTTGGCGGGACACCGGGGAGCTGTTTTTT. The full variable domain, its missing parts supplied by reference TRBV2 and TRBJ2-2, is EPEVTQTPSHQVTQMGQEVILRCVPISNHLYFYWYRQILGQKVEFLVSFYNNEISEKSEIFDDQFSVERPDGSNFTLKIRSTKLEDSAMYFCASRWRDTGELFFGEGSRLTVL.